The present T cell receptor beta chain was sequenced within a study of blood T cell repertoires in COVID-19. Study summary: The study drew acute and convalescent COVID-19 samples from the United States, Italy and Spain.

This CDR3 comprises 12 residues. Trimming shortened V by 5 bases and J by 4 bases, and 9 bases separated the two germline ends. Germline V gene lookup returns CDR1 SGHDN and CDR2 FVKESK. Methods used by the authors: Researchers report that nucleated cell counts were estimated from reference gene primer amplification. Assay used: immunoSEQ multiplex PCR; TCRdb lists only in-frame clones, some missing. The V and J calls and clone size come from that table; D and trimming were worked out from the DNA. The data show around 130,000 clones, with about 85% seen just once and roughly 2.5% held by the top ten. Followed over time, Seattle patients had been enrolled while infection was active.

Source material: peripheral blood. The gene calls are TRBV14 and TRBJ2-7; D might be TRBD1 (6 bases). The receptor was derived from a human donor with COVID-19, enrolled during active disease. The donor label of this sample is uncertain. The CDR3 coding sequence is TGTGCCAGCAGCTGGACAGTTTACGAGCAGTACTTC. Residues: CASSWTVYEQYF. Looking up the rest from reference TRBV14 and TRBJ2-7 gives the full variable domain: EAGVTQFPSHSVIEKGQTVTLRCDPISGHDNLYWYRRVMGKEIKFLLHFVKESKQDESGMPNNRFLAERTGGTYSTLKVQPAELEDSGVYFCASSWTVYEQYFGPGTRLTVT.